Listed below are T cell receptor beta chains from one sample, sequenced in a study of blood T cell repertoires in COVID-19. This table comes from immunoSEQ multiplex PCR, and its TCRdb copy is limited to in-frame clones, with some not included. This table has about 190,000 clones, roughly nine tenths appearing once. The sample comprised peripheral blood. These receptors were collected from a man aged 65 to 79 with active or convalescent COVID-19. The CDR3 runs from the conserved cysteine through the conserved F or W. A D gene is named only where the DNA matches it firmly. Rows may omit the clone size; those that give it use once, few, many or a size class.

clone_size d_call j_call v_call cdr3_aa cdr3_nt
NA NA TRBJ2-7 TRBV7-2 CASSPGGNLIEQYF TGTGCCAGCAGCCCCGGAGGAAACCTAATCGAGCAGTACTTC
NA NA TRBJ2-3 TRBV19 CASNNRDRTDTQYF TGTGCCAGTAACAACAGGGACCGCACAGATACGCAGTATTTT
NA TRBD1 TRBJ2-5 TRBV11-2 CASSPGQGQETQYF TGTGCCAGCAGCCCGGGACAGGGGCAAGAGACCCAGTACTTC
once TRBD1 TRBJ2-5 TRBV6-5 CASKQDRGGQETQYF TGTGCCAGCAAACAGGACAGGGGAGGGCAAGAGACCCAGTACTTC
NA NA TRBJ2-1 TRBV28 CASSLTTAYNEQFF TGTGCCAGCAGTTTGACGACAGCCTACAATGAGCAGTTCTTC
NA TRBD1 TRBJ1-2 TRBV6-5 CASSYRDSISFGYTF TGTGCCAGCAGTTACCGGGACAGCATCTCCTTCGGCTACACCTTC
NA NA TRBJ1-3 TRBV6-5 CASRSSGGSGNTIYF TGTGCCAGCAGATCATCGGGGGGGTCAGGAAACACCATATATTTT
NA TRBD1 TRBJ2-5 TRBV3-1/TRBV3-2 CASSQLRTGKETQYF TGTGCCAGCAGCCAACTCCGGACAGGAAAAGAGACCCAGTACTTC
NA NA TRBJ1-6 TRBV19 CASSIVFGGNSGHSPLHF TGTGCCAGTAGTATCGTGTTCGGGGGGAACTCGGGCCATTCACCCCTCCACTTT
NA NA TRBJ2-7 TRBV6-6 CASSISSYEQYF TGTGCCAGCAGTATCAGCTCCTACGAGCAGTACTTC
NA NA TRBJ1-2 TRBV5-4 CASSFWGVEGYTF TGTGCCAGCAGCTTCTGGGGCGTAGAGGGCTACACCTTC
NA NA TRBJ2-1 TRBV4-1 CASSQPGQPNEQFF TGCGCCAGCAGCCAACCCGGACAGCCCAATGAGCAGTTCTTC
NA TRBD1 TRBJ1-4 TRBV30 CAWSAGGAIEKLFF TGTGCCTGGAGCGCAGGGGGCGCGATTGAAAAACTGTTTTTT
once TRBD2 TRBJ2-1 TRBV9 CASSPRAGGTNEQFF TGTGCCAGCAGCCCAAGAGCGGGAGGAACCAATGAGCAGTTCTTC
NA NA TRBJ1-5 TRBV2 CASSQGLGNQPQHF TGTGCCAGCAGCCAGGGGTTGGGGAATCAGCCCCAGCATTTT
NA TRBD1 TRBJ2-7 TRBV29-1 CSVSGQAYEQYF TGCAGCGTTTCGGGACAGGCCTACGAGCAGTACTTC
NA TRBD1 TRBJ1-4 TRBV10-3 CAISDSGTGHEKLFF TGTGCCATCAGTGATTCCGGGACAGGCCATGAAAAACTGTTTTTT
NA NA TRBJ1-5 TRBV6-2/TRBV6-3 CASSYTNGRRGYNQPQHF TGTGCCAGCAGTTATACGAATGGGCGCCGAGGGTACAATCAGCCCCAGCATTTT
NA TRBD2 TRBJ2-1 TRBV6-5 CASSPRLAGGTEQFF TGTGCCAGCAGTCCTCGACTAGCGGGGGGCACTGAGCAGTTCTTC
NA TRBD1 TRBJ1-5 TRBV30 CAWSTTGGWGQPQHF TGTGCCTGGAGTACTACAGGGGGATGGGGTCAGCCCCAGCATTTT
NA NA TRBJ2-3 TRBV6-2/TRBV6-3 CASSYSAGTSTDTQYF TGTGCCAGCAGTTACTCTGCGGGGACTAGCACAGATACGCAGTATTTT
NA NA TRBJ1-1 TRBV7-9 CASSLSVNTEAFF TGTGCCAGCAGCTTATCAGTGAACACTGAAGCTTTCTTT
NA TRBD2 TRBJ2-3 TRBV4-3 CASSQIPIRGGASDTQYF TGCGCCAGCAGCCAGATCCCTATACGGGGGGGGGCATCCGATACGCAGTATTTT
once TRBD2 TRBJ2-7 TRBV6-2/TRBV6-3 CASSPLEALAGAYEQYF TGTGCCAGCAGCCCTCTAGAGGCTTTAGCGGGAGCCTACGAGCAGTACTTC
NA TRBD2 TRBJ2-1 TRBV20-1 CSASRLAGGEQFF TGCAGTGCTAGTAGGCTAGCGGGGGGAGAGCAGTTCTTC
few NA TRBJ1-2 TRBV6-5 CASSLSSPRDYGYTF TGTGCCAGCAGCCTCAGCTCGCCTAGAGACTATGGCTACACCTTC
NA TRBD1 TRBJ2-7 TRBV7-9 CASSPGQSYEQYF TGTGCCAGCAGCCCGGGACAGTCCTACGAGCAGTACTTC
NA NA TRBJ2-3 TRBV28 CASGGAPTDTQYF TGTGCCAGCGGGGGCGCGCCCACAGATACGCAGTATTTT
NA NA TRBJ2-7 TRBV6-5 CASSYAQTYEQYF TGTGCCAGCAGTTACGCACAGACCTACGAGCAGTACTTC
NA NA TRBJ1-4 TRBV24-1 CATSDSGFGEKLFF TGTGCCACCAGTGATTCGGGTTTTGGTGAAAAACTGTTTTTT
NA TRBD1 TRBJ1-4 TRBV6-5 CASTGDRGPEKLFF TGTGCCAGCACCGGGGACAGGGGGCCTGAAAAACTGTTTTTT
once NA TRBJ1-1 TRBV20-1 CSAPSYTEAFF TGCAGTGCTCCCTCTTACACTGAAGCTTTCTTT
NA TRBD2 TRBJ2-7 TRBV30 CAWAKTSGRSEQYF TGTGCCTGGGCAAAGACTAGCGGGAGGTCCGAGCAGTACTTC
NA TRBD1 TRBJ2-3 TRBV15 CATSRARTGGPDTQYF TGTGCCACCAGCAGAGCCAGGACAGGGGGACCAGATACGCAGTATTTT
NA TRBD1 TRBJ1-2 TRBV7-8 CASSLTGGSRYGYTF TGTGCCAGCAGCCTAACAGGGGGCTCTCGGTATGGCTACACCTTC
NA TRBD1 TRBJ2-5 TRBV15 CATSRAGQGEETQYF TGTGCCACCAGCAGAGCTGGACAGGGCGAGGAGACCCAGTACTTC
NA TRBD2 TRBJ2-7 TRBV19 CASSMIAGAYEQYF TGTGCCAGTAGTATGATAGCGGGGGCCTACGAGCAGTACTTC
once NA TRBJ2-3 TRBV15 CATSNGPGTDTQYF TGTGCCACCAGCAATGGGCCGGGCACAGATACGCAGTATTTT
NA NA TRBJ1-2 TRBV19 CASSEDSTLWRDYGYTF TGTGCCAGTAGTGAAGACAGCACCCTTTGGAGGGACTATGGCTACACCTTC
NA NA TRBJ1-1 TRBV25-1 CASSSGEGGTEAFF TGTGCCAGCAGTTCAGGGGAGGGAGGCACTGAAGCTTTCTTT
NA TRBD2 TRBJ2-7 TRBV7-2 CASSLHSSPGLGFYEQYF TGTGCCAGCAGCCTTCACTCCAGTCCGGGACTAGGTTTTTACGAGCAGTACTTC
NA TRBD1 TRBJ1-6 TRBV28 CASTTGTVNSPLHF TGTGCCAGCACCACCGGGACAGTGAATTCACCCCTCCACTTT
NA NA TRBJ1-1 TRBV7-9 CASSLAEGRNTEAFF TGTGCCAGCAGCTTAGCGGAGGGCCGGAACACTGAAGCTTTCTTT
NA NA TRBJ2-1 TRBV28 CASSMGQVGYNEQFF TGTGCCAGCAGCATGGGGCAGGTGGGCTACAATGAGCAGTTCTTC
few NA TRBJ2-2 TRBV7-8 CASILDYTGELFF TGTGCCAGCATCCTCGACTACACCGGGGAGCTGTTTTTT
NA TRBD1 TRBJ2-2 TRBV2 CASSEGQATGELFF TGTGCCAGCAGTGAGGGACAGGCAACCGGGGAGCTGTTTTTT
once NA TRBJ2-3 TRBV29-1 CSTSITDTQYF TGCAGTACCTCTATCACAGATACGCAGTATTTT
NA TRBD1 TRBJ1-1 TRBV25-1 CASSGSGTGSNTEAFF TGTGCCAGCAGTGGTAGTGGGACAGGGTCGAACACTGAAGCTTTCTTT
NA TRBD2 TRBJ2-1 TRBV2 CASSDLGLAGNEQFF TGTGCCAGCAGTGATTTGGGACTAGCGGGTAATGAGCAGTTCTTC
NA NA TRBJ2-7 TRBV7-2 CASSNFAGYEQYF TGTGCCAGCAGTAACTTCGCCGGGTACGAGCAGTACTTC
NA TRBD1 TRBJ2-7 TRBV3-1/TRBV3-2 CASSPGTGGGGQYF TGTGCCAGCAGCCCCGGGACAGGGGGGGGCGGGCAGTACTTC
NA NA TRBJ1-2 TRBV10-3 CAIGRDTGNYGYTF TGTGCCATCGGCCGGGACACAGGGAACTATGGCTACACCTTC
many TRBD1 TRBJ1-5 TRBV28 CASSTDRVLSGNQPQHF TGTGCCAGCAGTACGGACAGGGTACTTAGTGGCAATCAGCCCCAGCATTTT
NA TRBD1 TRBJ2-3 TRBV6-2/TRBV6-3 CASSQFQDRVFTDTQYF TGTGCCAGCAGCCAATTCCAGGACAGGGTGTTTACAGATACGCAGTATTTT
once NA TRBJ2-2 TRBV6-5 CASHIRGLNTGELFF TGTGCCAGCCATATTCGGGGTCTTAACACCGGGGAGCTGTTTTTT
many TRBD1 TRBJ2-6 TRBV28 CASSLWNRGTGANVLTF TGTGCCAGCAGTTTATGGAACAGGGGAACTGGGGCCAACGTCCTGACTTTC
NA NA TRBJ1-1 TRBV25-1 CASSRGGVSTEAFF TGTGCCAGCAGCCGGGGAGGGGTGAGCACTGAAGCTTTCTTT
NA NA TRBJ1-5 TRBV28 CASSPGIWPQHF TGTGCCAGCAGCCCCGGGATCTGGCCCCAGCATTTT